What follows is one T cell receptor beta chain and its context. The assay was immunoSEQ multiplex PCR, and TCRdb's table has in-frame clones only and misses some. The data contain about 57,000 clones, 56% of them singletons. This sample was taken from a study of cytotoxic CD8 clonotypes in ibrutinib-treated CLL. Study as a whole: Sample averages reached about 260,000 productive templates and 94,082 productive rearrangements.

This CDR3 has 15 amino acids. Germline CDR1 is MDHEN and CDR2 is SYDVKM. V lost 6 bases, J lost 0 bases, and 7 bases stayed unmatched. This TCR was recovered from a human donor with chronic lymphocytic leukemia. Sequencing used PBMCs, obtained after 24 months of ibrutinib treatment. This rearrangement joins TRBV28 to TRBJ2-7; 8 bases fit TRBD1. CDR3 amino acids: CASRGTGKSSYEQYV. The DNA for the CDR3 is TGTGCCAGCAGGGGGACAGGAAAAAGCTCCTACGAGCAGTACGTC.